One T cell receptor beta chain is described in this entry. This record comes from a study of blood T cells in healthy people across ages. Combining a sample-barcoded 5' primer with a J-beta primer mix, a second PCR ran for about 6 to 12 cycles. Using its own MiXCR run on the 5' RACE reads, TCRdb lists one record per CDR3 protein. The sample has roughly 860,000 distinct CDR3 sequences; approximately 67% are singletons. The sample, around 9.9 milliliters of peripheral blood, was drawn from each donor. Total RNA extraction produced at least 5.5 micrograms (per sample) for the study. Germline lookup yields CDR1 MDHEN and CDR2 SYDVKM. Trimming took off 6 bases at V and 5 bases at J, with 14 bases between the two ends. The CDR3 covers 13 residues.

The TCR originated in a man in his thirties or forties in good health. The sample consisted of blood. V is TRBV28 and J is TRBJ2-7, with D uncertain. The CDR3 sequence: CASSPSRRDEQYF. The CDR3 bases are TGTGCCAGCAGCCCCTCCCGAAGGGACGAGCAGTACTTC.